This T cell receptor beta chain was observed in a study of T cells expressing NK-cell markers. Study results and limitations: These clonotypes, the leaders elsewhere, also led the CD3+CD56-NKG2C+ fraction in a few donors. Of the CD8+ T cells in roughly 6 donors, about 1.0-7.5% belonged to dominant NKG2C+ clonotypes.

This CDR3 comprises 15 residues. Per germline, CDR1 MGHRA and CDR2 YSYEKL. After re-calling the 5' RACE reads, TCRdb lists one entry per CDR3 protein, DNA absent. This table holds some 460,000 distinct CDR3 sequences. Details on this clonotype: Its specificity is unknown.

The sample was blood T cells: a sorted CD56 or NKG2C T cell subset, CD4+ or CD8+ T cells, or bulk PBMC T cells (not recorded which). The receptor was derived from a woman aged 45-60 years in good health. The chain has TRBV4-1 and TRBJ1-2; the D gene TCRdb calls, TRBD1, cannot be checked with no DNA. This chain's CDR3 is CASKSEQGRHYGYTF.